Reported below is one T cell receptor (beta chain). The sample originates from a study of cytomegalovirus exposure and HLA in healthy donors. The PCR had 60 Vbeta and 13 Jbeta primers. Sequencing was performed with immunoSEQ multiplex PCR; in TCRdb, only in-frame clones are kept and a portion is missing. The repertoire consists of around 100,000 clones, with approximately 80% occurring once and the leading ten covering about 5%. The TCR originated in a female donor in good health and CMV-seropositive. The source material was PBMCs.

The CDR3 DNA sequence: TGTGCCAGCAGAGTTGCCCAGGCCGCGAACACCGGGGAGCTGTTTTTT. Amino acid sequence: CASRVAQAANTGELFF. The V gene is TRBV27, the J gene TRBJ2-2; D not certain. The germline V and J ends were trimmed by 6 bases and 0 bases, with 14 bases remaining between them. Germline CDR1 MNHEY, CDR2 SMNVEV (reference sequence). The CDR3 is 16 amino acids.